The present T cell receptor beta chain was sequenced within a study of glioma-infiltrating T cells after dendritic cell vaccination. Study-wide background: Patients received three intradermal dendritic cell vaccine injections at biweekly intervals. Study results and caveats: Complete blood and tumor specimen sets were limited to few patients.

A single count supports this clone. Its specificity is unknown. The CDR3 totals 14 residues. Trimming took 2 bases from V and 6 from J, leaving 14 bases between them. CDR1 and CDR2 from the germline V gene are ENHRY and SYGVKD. TCRdb's table, derived via immunoSEQ multiplex PCR, lists solely in-frame clones and lacks some. Among tens of thousands of clones listed, over 75% were seen once. The specimen comprised blood, sampled before dendritic cell vaccination. The chain employs TRBV10-3 and TRBJ2-7; TRBD1 is a possible D gene (6 bases). This receptor was identified in a human donor with glioblastoma. CDR3 sequence reads: CAISERGKRSEQYF. The CDR3 coding sequence is TGTGCCATCAGTGAGAGGGGGAAAAGATCCGAGCAGTACTTC.